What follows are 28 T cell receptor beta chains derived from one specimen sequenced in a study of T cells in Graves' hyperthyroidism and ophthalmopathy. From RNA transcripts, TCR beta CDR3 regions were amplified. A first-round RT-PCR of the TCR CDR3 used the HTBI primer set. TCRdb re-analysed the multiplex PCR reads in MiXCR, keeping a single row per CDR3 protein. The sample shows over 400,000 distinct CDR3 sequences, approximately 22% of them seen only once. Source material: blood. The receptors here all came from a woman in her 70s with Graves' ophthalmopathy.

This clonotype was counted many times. This CDR3 reads CASRHQGAIGNQPQHF. For the CDR3, the DNA is TGTGCCAGCAGGCATCAGGGGGCCATCGGCAATCAGCCCCAGCATTTT. The V call is TRBV6-1, the J call TRBJ1-5; TRBD1 matches at 8 bases. The CDR3 extends over 16 amino acids. V gave up 6 bases and J gave up 2 bases; unmatched junction bases: 9. The germline V gene encodes CDR1 MNHNS and CDR2 SASEGT.

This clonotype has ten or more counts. The CDR3: CASSEAGQGETQYF. The CDR3 DNA is TGTGCCAGCAGTGAGGCGGGACAGGGGGAGACCCAGTACTTC. This chain links TRBV2 with TRBJ2-5, with 10 bases that match TRBD1. After removal of 3 bases from V and 5 bases from J, the junction contained 3 bases not matched to a gene. The CDR3 loop spans 14 amino acids. The germline CDR1 and CDR2 sequences are SNHLY and FYNNEI.

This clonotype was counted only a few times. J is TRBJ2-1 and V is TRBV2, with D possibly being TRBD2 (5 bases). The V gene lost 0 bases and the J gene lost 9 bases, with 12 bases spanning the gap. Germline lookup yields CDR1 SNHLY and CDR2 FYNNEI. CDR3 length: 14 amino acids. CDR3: CASSEAIYGGEQFF. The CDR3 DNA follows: TGTGCCAGCAGTGAAGCCATTTATGGAGGTGAGCAGTTCTTC.

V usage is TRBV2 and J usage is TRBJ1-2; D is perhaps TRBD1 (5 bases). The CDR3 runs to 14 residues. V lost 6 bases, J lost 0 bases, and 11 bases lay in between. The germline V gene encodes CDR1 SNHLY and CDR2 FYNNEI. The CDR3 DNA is TGTGCCAGCAGGATGGACACTTCTAACTATGGCTACACCTTC. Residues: CASRMDTSNYGYTF.

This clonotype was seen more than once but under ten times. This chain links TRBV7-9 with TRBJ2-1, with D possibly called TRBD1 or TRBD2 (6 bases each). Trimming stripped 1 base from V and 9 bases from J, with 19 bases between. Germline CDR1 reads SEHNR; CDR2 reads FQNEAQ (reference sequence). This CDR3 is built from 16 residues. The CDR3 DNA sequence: TGTGCCAGCAGCTTAGTGCCGCCAACGCGGGACACTGAGCAGTTCTTC. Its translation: CASSLVPPTRDTEQFF.

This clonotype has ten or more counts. The CDR3 bases are TGTGCCAGCAGCTTAGGTCCCAGGGGGCGCGAACTAGGATTCTATGGCTACACCTTC. This gives the protein CASSLGPRGRELGFYGYTF. The chain joins TRBV7-2 to TRBJ1-2; 8 bases fit TRBD1. Per the germline V gene, CDR1 is SGHTA and CDR2 is FQGNSA. CDR3 length equals 19 residues. The J segment lost 4 bases and the V segment lost 1 base, leaving 17 bases of the junction unmatched.

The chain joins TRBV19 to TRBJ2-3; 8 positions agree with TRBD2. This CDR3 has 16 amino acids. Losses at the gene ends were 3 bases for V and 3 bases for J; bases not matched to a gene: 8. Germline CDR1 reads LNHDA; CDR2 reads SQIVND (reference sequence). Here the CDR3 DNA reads TGTGCCAGTAGTATGGGCCAGCGGGAGAGGACAGATACGCAGTATTTT. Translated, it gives CASSMGQRERTDTQYF.

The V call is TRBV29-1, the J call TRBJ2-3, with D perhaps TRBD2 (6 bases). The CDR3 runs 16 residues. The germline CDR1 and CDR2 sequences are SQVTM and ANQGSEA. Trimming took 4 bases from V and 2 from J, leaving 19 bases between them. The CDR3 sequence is CSVAGEWLGNTDTQYF. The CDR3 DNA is TGCAGCGTTGCGGGGGAGTGGTTGGGGAACACAGATACGCAGTATTTT.

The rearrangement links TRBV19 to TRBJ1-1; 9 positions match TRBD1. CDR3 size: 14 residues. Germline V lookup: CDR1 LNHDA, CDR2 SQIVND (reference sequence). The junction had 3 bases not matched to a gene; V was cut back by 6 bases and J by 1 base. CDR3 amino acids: CASRGTGRNTEAFF. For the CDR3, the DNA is TGTGCCAGTAGGGGGACAGGGAGGAACACTGAAGCTTTCTTT.

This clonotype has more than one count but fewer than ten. CDR3 coding DNA: TGTGCCAGCAGTCGACCGGGACAGGGCAATGAAAAACTGTTTTTT. It translates to CASSRPGQGNEKLFF. The V gene is TRBV3-1, the J gene TRBJ1-4; 9 nucleotides agree with TRBD1. From germline, CDR1 is LGHDT and CDR2 YNNKEL (reference sequence). The ends lost 6 bases at V and 5 bases at J; junction bases unmatched: 7. The CDR3 spans 15 residues.

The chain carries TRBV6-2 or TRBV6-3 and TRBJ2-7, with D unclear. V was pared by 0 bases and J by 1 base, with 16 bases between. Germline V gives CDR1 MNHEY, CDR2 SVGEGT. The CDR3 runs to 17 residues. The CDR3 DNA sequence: TGTGCCAGCAGTTACTCCCCGACATCCCCCCTTTCCTACGAGCAGTACTTC. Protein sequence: CASSYSPTSPLSYEQYF.

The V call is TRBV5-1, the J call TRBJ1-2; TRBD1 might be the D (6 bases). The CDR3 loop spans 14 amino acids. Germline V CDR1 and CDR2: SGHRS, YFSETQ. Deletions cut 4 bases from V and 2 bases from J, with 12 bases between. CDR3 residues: CASSPRTENYGYTF. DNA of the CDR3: TGCGCCAGCAGCCCCAGGACAGAGAACTATGGCTACACCTTC.

The CDR3 region has the DNA TGTGCCAGCAGCTTAACTCAGGTTTTACTATCCTACGAGCAGTACTTC. Its translation: CASSLTQVLLSYEQYF. The chain carries TRBV7-9 and TRBJ2-7; D gene unclear. The length of the CDR3 is 16 residues. The germline V and J ends were trimmed by 2 bases and 1 base, with 15 bases remaining between them. CDR1 is SEHNR, CDR2 FQNEAQ, per germline (reference sequence).

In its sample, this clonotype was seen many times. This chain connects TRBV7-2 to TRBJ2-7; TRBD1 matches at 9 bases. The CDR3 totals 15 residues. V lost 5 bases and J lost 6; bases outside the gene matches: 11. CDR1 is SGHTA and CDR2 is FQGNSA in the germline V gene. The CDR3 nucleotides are TGTGCCAGCAGCCTAACAGGGGGCTCGGGGGGCGAGCAGTACTTC. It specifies CASSLTGGSGGEQYF.

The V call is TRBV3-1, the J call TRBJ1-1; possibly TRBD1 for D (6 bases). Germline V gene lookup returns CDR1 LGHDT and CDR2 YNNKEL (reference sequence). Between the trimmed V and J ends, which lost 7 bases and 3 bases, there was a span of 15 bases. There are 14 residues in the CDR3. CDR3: CASTRGGRDTEAFF. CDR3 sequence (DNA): TGTGCCAGCACTCGAGGGGGTAGGGACACTGAAGCTTTCTTT.

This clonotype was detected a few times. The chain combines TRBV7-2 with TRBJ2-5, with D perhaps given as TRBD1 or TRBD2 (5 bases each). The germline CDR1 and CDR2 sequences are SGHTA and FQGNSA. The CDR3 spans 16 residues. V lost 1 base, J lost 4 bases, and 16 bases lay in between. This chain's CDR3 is CASSLVGGRMGETQYF. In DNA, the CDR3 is TGTGCCAGCAGCTTAGTTGGGGGTAGGATGGGAGAGACCCAGTACTTC.

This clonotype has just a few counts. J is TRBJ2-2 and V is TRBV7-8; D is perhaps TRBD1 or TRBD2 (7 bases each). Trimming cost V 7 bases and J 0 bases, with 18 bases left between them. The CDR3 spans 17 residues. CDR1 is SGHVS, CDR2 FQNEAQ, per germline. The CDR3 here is CASTSGGGGTNTGELFF. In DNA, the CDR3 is TGTGCCAGCACCTCTGGGGGAGGGGGCACGAACACCGGGGAGCTGTTTTTT.

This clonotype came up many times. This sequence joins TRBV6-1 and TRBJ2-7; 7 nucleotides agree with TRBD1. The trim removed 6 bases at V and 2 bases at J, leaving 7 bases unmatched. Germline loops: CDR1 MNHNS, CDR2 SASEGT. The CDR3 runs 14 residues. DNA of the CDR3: TGTGCCAGCAGCAAATCGGGACAGCCCTACGAGCAGTACTTC. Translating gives CASSKSGQPYEQYF.

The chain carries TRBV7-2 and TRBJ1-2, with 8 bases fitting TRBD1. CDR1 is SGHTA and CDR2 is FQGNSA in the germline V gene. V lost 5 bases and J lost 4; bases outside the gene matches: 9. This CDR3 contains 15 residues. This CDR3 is CASSTRTGQTYGYTF. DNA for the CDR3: TGTGCCAGCAGCACAAGGACAGGGCAGACCTATGGCTACACCTTC.

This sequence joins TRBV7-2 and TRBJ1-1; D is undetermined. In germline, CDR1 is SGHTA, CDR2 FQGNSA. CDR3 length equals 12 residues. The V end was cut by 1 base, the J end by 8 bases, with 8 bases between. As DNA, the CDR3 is TGTGCCAGCAGCTTAGTACCGGGGGAAGCTTTCTTT. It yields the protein CASSLVPGEAFF. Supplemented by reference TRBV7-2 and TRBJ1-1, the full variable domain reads GAGVSQSPSNKVTEKGKDVELRCDPISGHTALYWYRQSLGQGLEFLIYFQGNSAPDKSGLPSDRFSAERTGGSVSTLTIQRTQQEDSAVYLCASSLVPGEAFFGQGTRLTVV.

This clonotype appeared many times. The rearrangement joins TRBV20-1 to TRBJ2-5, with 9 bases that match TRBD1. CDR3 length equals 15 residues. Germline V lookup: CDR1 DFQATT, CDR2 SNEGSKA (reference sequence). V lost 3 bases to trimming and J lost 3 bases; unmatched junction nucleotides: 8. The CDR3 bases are TGCAGTGCTAGGTCCGTAGGGACAGGGAAAGAGACCCAGTACTTC. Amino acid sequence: CSARSVGTGKETQYF.

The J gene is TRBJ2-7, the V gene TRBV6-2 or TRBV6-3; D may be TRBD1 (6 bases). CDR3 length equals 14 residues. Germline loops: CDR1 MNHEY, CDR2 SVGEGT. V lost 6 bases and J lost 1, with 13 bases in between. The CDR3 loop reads CASRTRGGSYEQYF. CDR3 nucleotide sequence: TGTGCCAGCAGGACACGAGGGGGTTCCTACGAGCAGTACTTC.

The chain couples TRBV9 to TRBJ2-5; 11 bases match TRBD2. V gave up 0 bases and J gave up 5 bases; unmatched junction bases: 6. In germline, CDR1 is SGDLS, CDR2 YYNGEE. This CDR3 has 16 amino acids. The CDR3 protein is CASSVATSGIYETQYF. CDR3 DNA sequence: TGTGCCAGCAGCGTAGCGACTAGCGGGATATATGAGACCCAGTACTTC.

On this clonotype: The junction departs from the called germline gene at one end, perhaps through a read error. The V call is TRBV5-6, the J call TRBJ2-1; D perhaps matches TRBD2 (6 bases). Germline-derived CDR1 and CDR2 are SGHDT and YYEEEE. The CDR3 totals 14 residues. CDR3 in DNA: TGTGCCAACAGCATTGGGGGGTTTGGGAATGAGCAGTTCTTC. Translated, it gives CANSIGGFGNEQFF.

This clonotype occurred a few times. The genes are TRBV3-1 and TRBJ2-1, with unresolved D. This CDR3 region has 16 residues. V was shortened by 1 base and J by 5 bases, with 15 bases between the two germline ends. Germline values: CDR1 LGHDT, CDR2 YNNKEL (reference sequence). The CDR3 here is CASSQGETLVHNEQFF. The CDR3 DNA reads TGTGCCAGCAGCCAAGGGGAAACTCTTGTGCACAATGAGCAGTTCTTC.

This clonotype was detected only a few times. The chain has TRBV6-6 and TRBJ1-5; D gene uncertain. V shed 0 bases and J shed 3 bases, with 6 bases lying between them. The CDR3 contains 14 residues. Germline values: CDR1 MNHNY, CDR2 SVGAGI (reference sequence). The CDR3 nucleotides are TGTGCCAGCAGTTACTCGCGAACCAATCAGCCCCAGCATTTT. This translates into CASSYSRTNQPQHF.

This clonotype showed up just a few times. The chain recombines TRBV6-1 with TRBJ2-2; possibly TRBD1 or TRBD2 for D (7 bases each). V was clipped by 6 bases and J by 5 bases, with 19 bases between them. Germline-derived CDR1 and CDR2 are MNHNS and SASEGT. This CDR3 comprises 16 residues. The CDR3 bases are TGTGCCAGCAGAATACAGGGGAGGGCCTATACCGGGGAGCTGTTTTTT. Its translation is CASRIQGRAYTGELFF.

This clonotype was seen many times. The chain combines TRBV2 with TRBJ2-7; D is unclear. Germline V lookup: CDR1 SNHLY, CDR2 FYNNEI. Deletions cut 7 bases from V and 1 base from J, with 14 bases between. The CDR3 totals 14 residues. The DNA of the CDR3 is TGTGCCAGCAAAGGAGAACCACAGTCCTACGAGCAGTACTTC. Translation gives CASKGEPQSYEQYF.